The next 16 T cell receptor beta chains were all read from a single sample in a study of T cell changes during pregnancy in multiple sclerosis. Libraries were prepared by immunoSEQ multiplex PCR; TCRdb keeps only in-frame clonotypes and omits some of them. The sample records some 87,000 clones, roughly 92% being singletons. The starting material was peripheral blood, obtained in the first trimester of pregnancy. The receptors derive from a female donor with multiple sclerosis, enrolled in a pregnancy study.

The DNA of the CDR3 is TGCGCCAGCAGCCCAGGAGGAGGGGAGACCCAGTACTTC. Amino acids: CASSPGGGETQYF. The chain recombines TRBV5-1 with TRBJ2-5; D may be TRBD2 (6 bases). Germline V gives CDR1 SGHRS, CDR2 YFSETQ. The CDR3 loop spans 13 amino acids. The germline V and J ends were trimmed by 4 bases and 5 bases, with 12 bases remaining between them.

The gene calls are TRBV15 and TRBJ2-3, with D perhaps TRBD2 (6 bases). With 1 base removed from V and 1 base from J, the gap between germline ends came to 9 bases. Germline CDR1 and CDR2: LNHNV and YYDKDF (reference sequence). This CDR3 spans 15 amino acids. CDR3 sequence: CATSRVGGGTDTQYF. For the CDR3, the DNA is TGTGCCACCAGCAGAGTAGGAGGGGGCACAGATACGCAGTATTTT.

CDR3 bases: TGTGCCAGCAGCCAAGGTGGGCCGAATGAAAAACTGTTTTTT. Amino acid sequence: CASSQGGPNEKLFF. The genes are TRBV4-2 and TRBJ1-4; D is uncertain. There are 14 residues in the CDR3. Looked up from germline, CDR1 is LGHNA and CDR2 is YNFKEQ. V lost 1 base to trimming and J lost 5 bases, with 8 bases between them.

In its sample, this clone was seen once. The DNA for the CDR3 is TGTGCCAGCAGCGACCTACGACAGGGATCCTACGAGCAGTACTTC. This codes for CASSDLRQGSYEQYF. This chain uses TRBV21-1 with TRBJ2-7; TRBD1 was called by the table and not checked on the DNA. TRBV21-1 is annotated as a pseudogene. The CDR3 is made up of 15 amino acids.

V usage is TRBV19 and J usage is TRBJ1-2; 12 bases fit TRBD1. CDR3 length: 15 amino acids. The trim removed 6 bases at V and 7 bases at J, leaving 9 bases unmatched. Germline values: CDR1 LNHDA, CDR2 SQIVND (reference sequence). CDR3 bases: TGTGCCAGTAGCGGGGACAGGGGGCGAATCGGTGGCTACACCTTC. It yields the protein CASSGDRGRIGGYTF. The whole variable domain, remainder taken from reference TRBV19 and TRBJ1-2, is DGGITQSPKYLFRKEGQNVTLSCEQNLNHDAMYWYRQDPGQGLRLIYYSQIVNDFQKGDIAEGYSVSREKKESFPLTVTSAQKNPTAFYLCASSGDRGRIGGYTFGSGTRLTVV.

DNA for the CDR3: TGTGCCAGCAGGGATGGGACTTCTTCTGGGGCCAACGTCCTGACTTTC. It translates to CASRDGTSSGANVLTF. This rearrangement joins TRBV28 to TRBJ2-6; the D gene is possibly TRBD2 (6 bases). The ends were cut back, 6 bases at V and 1 base at J, with 13 bases in the middle. Per the germline V gene, CDR1 is MDHEN and CDR2 is SYDVKM. The CDR3 has 16 residues.

The chain combines TRBV20-1 with TRBJ2-1; D gene unclear. CDR1 is DFQATT and CDR2 is SNEGSKA in the germline V gene (reference sequence). This CDR3 is built from 11 residues. Trimming took off 5 bases at V and 8 bases at J, with 10 bases between the two ends. CDR3 DNA: TGCAGTGCTCTCTTAGTGCATGAGCAGTTCTTC. Its protein product is CSALLVHEQFF.

V usage is TRBV29-1 and J usage is TRBJ2-6; 9 positions agree with TRBD1. The CDR3 extends over 15 amino acids. V lost 6 bases to trimming and J lost 0 bases; unmatched junction nucleotides: 3. Germline assignment: CDR1 SQVTM and CDR2 ANQGSEA. This CDR3 is CSVDRGGSGANVLTF. CDR3 bases: TGCAGCGTGGACAGGGGCGGCTCTGGGGCCAACGTCCTGACTTTC.

Written as DNA, the CDR3 is TGTGCCAGCAGGGACAGGGAAGGGGGGGGGTATGGCTACACCTTC. It translates to CASRDREGGGYGYTF. V usage is TRBV28 and J usage is TRBJ1-2; 8 nucleotides match TRBD1. V trimming: 6 bases; J trimming: 5 bases; junction bases outside the gene matches: 11. Germline assignment: CDR1 MDHEN and CDR2 SYDVKM. This CDR3 comprises 15 residues.

This chain joins TRBV5-1 and TRBJ2-2, with 12 bases identical to TRBD2. Germline CDR1 is SGHRS and CDR2 is YFSETQ. The CDR3 spans 18 residues. Trimming took 3 bases from V and 0 from J; bases not matched to a gene: 6. CDR3 protein: CASSSPSGRATNTGELFF. CDR3 in DNA: TGCGCCAGCAGCTCACCTAGCGGGAGGGCCACGAACACCGGGGAGCTGTTTTTT.

This rearrangement joins TRBV28 to TRBJ2-7, with 7 bases identical to TRBD1. V lost 6 bases, J lost 5 bases, and 10 bases stayed unmatched. The V gene's germline CDR1 is MDHEN and CDR2 SYDVKM. The CDR3 has 14 residues. The CDR3 here is CASSGRQGNDEQYF. In DNA form, the CDR3 reads TGTGCCAGCAGCGGTCGACAGGGCAACGACGAGCAGTACTTC.

This chain links TRBV28 with TRBJ2-2, with a tentative D call TRBD1 (6 bases). CDR3 size: 16 residues. In germline, CDR1 is MDHEN, CDR2 SYDVKM. The germline V and J ends were trimmed by 3 bases and 0 bases, with 11 bases remaining between them. CDR3 loop: CASSLVGASNTGELFF. The CDR3 DNA reads TGTGCCAGCAGTTTGGTGGGGGCCTCGAACACCGGGGAGCTGTTTTTT.

The rearrangement uses TRBV27 and TRBJ2-4; TRBD1 agrees at 11 bases. The V gene end was trimmed by 1 base and the J gene end by 6 bases; junction bases not matched to a gene: 2. Germline V lookup: CDR1 MNHEY, CDR2 SMNVEV (reference sequence). This CDR3 comprises 15 residues. Here the CDR3 DNA reads TGTGCCAGCAGTTTATGGACAGGGGGCGGAAACATTCAGTACTTC. This translates into CASSLWTGGGNIQYF.

This sequence joins TRBV14 and TRBJ2-5; D call uncertain. Trimming shortened V by 4 bases and J by 5 bases, and 8 bases separated the two germline ends. Germline CDR1 is SGHDN and CDR2 is FVKESK. The CDR3 runs to 12 residues. The CDR3 loop is CASSPRWETQYF. As DNA, the CDR3 is TGTGCCAGCAGCCCTAGATGGGAGACCCAGTACTTC. The full variable domain, rest sourced from reference TRBV14 and TRBJ2-5, is EAGVTQFPSHSVIEKGQTVTLRCDPISGHDNLYWYRRVMGKEIKFLLHFVKESKQDESGMPNNRFLAERTGGTYSTLKVQPAELEDSGVYFCASSPRWETQYFGPGTRLLVL.

The V call is TRBV5-1, the J call TRBJ1-4, with a weak D call TRBD1 (5 bases). CDR1 and CDR2 from the germline V gene are SGHRS and YFSETQ. This CDR3 has 20 residues. The ends were cut back, 0 bases at V and 0 bases at J, with 21 bases in the middle. CDR3 bases: TGCGCCAGCAGCTTGGTTTTCGGGGGTCCCTCCACCGCAACTAATGAAAAACTGTTTTTT. It translates to CASSLVFGGPSTATNEKLFF. Drawing the rest from reference TRBV5-1 and TRBJ1-4, the complete variable domain is KAGVTQTPRYLIKTRGQQVTLSCSPISGHRSVSWYQQTPGQGLQFLFEYFSETQRNKGNFPGRFSGRQFSNSRSEMNVSTLELGDSALYLCASSLVFGGPSTATNEKLFFGSGTQLSVL.

The V and J genes are TRBV18 and TRBJ2-3; 10 bases match TRBD1. CDR1 and CDR2 from the germline V gene are KGHSH and LQKENI. The CDR3 extends over 15 amino acids. The ends lost 9 bases at V and 4 bases at J; junction bases unmatched: 10. The DNA for the CDR3 is TGTGCCAGTTCCGCGGGGACAGGGGACGCAGATACGCAGTATTTT. This codes for CASSAGTGDADTQYF.